This T cell receptor (beta chain) is drawn from a study of blood T cell repertoires in COVID-19 (TCRdb year 2020). Concerning the study at large: Collaborator samples came from the United States, Italy and Spain and covered acute and convalescent phases of COVID-19. HLA class I and class II types, where available, came from metadata supplied by the sample provider rather than from assay-based typing. Deeply sampled blood TCRbeta repertoires from subjects exposed to, actively infected with, or recovered from COVID-19 were included in the dataset. The repertoires were released in a freely available public database meant as a resource for research on the immune response to SARS-CoV-2. The samples were drawn from two sources: the first 160 participants of the ongoing ImmuneRACE study, and over 1,000 subjects contributed by 6 global collaborators. The sample metadata nearly always contained a de-identified subject ID, COVID-19 status, age in years and sex. The prospective study material was composed of cDNA or gDNA derived from T cells, B-cell-depleted T cells, or PBMCs. What the authors observed across the whole study: How much clinical and demographic metadata was included differed by source and by participant, and the metadata was provided uncurated.

TCRbeta CDR3 regions were amplified from genomic DNA by means of the immunoSEQ Assay, a bias-controlled multiplex PCR. Turning to the authors' computational methods: Within the assay, amplification of reference gene primers was used to estimate how many nucleated cells each sample contained. To quantify the absolute abundance of each unique TCRbeta CDR3 rearrangement, sequence reads were collapsed and filtered. Productive Simpson clonality was computed per sample as the square root of Simpson's diversity index over productive rearrangements. Imported from immuneACCESS, the table was reduced by TCRdb to in-frame sequences with V and J called. These copies leave out some clones; in studies compared against another copy, an unresolved V gene accounts for under half, and the cause of the remainder is not known. V and J calls and clone size come straight from that table; D and trimming were deduced from the DNA. Present in this sample are over 200,000 clones, around 86% of which were seen just once. The top ten clones comprise about 3.1% of the sample.

Details on this clone: The antigen this receptor binds is unknown. Base qualities are not at hand, and no much larger clone is one base apart.

V and J are trimmed by 3 bases and 1 base, and the gene matches miss 7 bases of the junction. CDR1 is given as SGHAT and CDR2 as FQNNGV, both from the germline V gene. The CDR3 contains 16 residues, cysteine and phenylalanine counted. Only the CDR3 region is kept as DNA, spanning 48 bases read in frame from base 1. A second Seattle source provided samples from volunteer blood donors who had recovered from COVID-19. Whole blood was collected in K2EDTA tubes by collaborating institutions according to the institutions' own protocols. Collaborator samples were shipped for TCRbeta analysis as frozen whole blood, isolated PBMCs, or DNA extracted from either sample type.

Input material: peripheral blood. The origin of this receptor is a woman in her twenties or thirties who had recovered from COVID-19. Here the chain combines TRBV11-2 and TRBJ2-5; the central 8 bases match TRBD1. The CDR3 region has the sequence CASSLWSQGVQETQYF. The sequence in DNA is TGTGCCAGCAGCTTGTGGTCACAGGGGGTCCAAGAGACCCAGTACTTC.